This T cell receptor beta chain emerged from a study of cytomegalovirus exposure and HLA in healthy donors. Study in general: Among the approximately 410 genotyped donors, 70% to 85% were placed in the Caucasian-associated ancestry cluster.

Although they were nominally healthy when sampled, donors likely had unrecorded immune exposures. Study-level findings and limits: Earlier analysis found most TCR beta V segments productive about 90% or about 30% of the time.

Use of 60 Vbeta and 13 Jbeta primers characterized the PCR. The protocol was immunoSEQ multiplex PCR, while the TCRdb copy is restricted to in-frame clones and leaves out a portion. The sample holds about 140,000 clones, approximately 80% seen once. Trimming stripped 8 bases from V and 0 bases from J, with 11 bases between. The CDR3 covers 15 residues. CDR1 is LNHDA and CDR2 is SQIVND in the germline V gene (reference sequence). A remark on this clone: Its antigen is undetermined.

This chain joins TRBV19 and TRBJ2-6, with a weak D call TRBD1 (5 bases). The specimen sequenced was PBMCs. This clonotype originated in a male donor in good health and CMV-seronegative. The CDR3 reads CASLGAHSGANVLTF. The CDR3 coding sequence is TGTGCCAGTTTAGGGGCCCACTCTGGGGCCAACGTCCTGACTTTC.